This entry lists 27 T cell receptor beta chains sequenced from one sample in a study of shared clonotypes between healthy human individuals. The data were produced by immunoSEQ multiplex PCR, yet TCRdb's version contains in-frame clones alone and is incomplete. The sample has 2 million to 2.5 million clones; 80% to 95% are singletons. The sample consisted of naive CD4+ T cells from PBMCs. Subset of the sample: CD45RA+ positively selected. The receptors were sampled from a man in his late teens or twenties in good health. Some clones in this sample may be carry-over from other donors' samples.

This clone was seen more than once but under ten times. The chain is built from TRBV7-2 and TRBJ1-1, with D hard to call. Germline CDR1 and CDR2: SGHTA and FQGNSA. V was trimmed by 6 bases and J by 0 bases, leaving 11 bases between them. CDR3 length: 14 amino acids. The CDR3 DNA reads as TGTGCCAGCAGAGAACAGATAATGAACACTGAAGCTTTCTTT. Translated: CASREQIMNTEAFF.

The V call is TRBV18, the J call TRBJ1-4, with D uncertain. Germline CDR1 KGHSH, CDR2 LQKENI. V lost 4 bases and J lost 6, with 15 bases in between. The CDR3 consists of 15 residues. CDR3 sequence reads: CASSRSTSFDEKLFF. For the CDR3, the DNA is TGTGCCAGCTCACGCTCGACATCCTTCGATGAAAAACTGTTTTTT.

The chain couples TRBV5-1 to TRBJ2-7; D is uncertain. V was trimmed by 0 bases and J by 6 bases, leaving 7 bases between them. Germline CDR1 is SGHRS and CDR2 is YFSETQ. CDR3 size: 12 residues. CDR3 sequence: CASSLGQSEQYF. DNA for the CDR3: TGCGCCAGCAGCTTGGGCCAGTCCGAGCAGTACTTC.

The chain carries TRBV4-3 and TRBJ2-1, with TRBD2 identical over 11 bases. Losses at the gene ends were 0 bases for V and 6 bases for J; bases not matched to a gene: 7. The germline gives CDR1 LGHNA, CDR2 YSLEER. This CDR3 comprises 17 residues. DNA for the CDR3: TGCGCCAGCAGCCAAGATCCCCGACTAGCGGGGTTCAATGAGCAGTTCTTC. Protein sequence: CASSQDPRLAGFNEQFF.

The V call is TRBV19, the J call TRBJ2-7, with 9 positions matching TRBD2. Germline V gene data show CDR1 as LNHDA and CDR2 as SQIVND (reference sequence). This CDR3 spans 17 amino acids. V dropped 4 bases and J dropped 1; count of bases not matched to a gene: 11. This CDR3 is CASSTTGTSPFSYEQYF. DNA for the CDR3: TGTGCCAGTAGTACCACCGGGACTAGCCCTTTTTCCTACGAGCAGTACTTC. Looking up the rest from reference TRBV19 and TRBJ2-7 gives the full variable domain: DGGITQSPKYLFRKEGQNVTLSCEQNLNHDAMYWYRQDPGQGLRLIYYSQIVNDFQKGDIAEGYSVSREKKESFPLTVTSAQKNPTAFYLCASSTTGTSPFSYEQYFGPGTRLTVT.

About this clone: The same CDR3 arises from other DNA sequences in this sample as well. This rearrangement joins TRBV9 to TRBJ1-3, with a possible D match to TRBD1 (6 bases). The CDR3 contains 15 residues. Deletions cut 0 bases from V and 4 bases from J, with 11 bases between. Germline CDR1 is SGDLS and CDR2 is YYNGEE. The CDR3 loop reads CASSVGWGLGNTIYF. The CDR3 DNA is TGTGCCAGCAGCGTAGGATGGGGGCTAGGAAACACCATATATTTT.

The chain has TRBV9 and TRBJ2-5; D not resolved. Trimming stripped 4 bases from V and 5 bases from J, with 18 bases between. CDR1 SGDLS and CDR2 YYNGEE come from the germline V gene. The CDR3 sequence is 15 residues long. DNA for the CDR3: TGTGCCAGCAGCCTCCTCGGGTGGGGTGCGGAGACCCAGTACTTC. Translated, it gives CASSLLGWGAETQYF.

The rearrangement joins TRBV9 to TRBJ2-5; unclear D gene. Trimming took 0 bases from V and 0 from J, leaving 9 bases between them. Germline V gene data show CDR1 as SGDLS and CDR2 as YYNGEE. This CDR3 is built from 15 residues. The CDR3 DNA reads TGTGCCAGCAGCGTAGAAGCGACCTACCAAGAGACCCAGTACTTC. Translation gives CASSVEATYQETQYF.

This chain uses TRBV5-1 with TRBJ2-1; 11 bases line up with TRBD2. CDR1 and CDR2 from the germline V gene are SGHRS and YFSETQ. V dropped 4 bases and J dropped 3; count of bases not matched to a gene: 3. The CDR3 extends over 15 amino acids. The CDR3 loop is CASSEGLADYNEQFF. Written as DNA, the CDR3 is TGCGCCAGCAGCGAGGGACTAGCGGACTACAATGAGCAGTTCTTC.

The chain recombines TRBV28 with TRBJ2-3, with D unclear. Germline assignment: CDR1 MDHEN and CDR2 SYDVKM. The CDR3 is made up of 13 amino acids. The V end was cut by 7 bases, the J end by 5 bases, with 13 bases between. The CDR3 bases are TGTGCCAGCACTAGGCTACGGCTAGATACGCAGTATTTT. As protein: CASTRLRLDTQYF.

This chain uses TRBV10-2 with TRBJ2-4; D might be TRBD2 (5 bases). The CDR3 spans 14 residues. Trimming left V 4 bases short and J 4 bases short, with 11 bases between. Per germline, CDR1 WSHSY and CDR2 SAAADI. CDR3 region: CASSAAAGKNIQYF. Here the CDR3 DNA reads TGCGCCAGCAGTGCAGCGGCTGGGAAAAACATTCAGTACTTC.

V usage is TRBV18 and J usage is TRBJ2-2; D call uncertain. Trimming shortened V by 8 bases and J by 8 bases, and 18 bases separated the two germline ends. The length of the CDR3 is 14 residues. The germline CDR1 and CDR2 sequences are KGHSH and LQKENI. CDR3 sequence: CASRLTYQEGELFF. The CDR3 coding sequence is TGTGCCAGCCGCCTCACTTACCAAGAAGGGGAGCTGTTTTTT.

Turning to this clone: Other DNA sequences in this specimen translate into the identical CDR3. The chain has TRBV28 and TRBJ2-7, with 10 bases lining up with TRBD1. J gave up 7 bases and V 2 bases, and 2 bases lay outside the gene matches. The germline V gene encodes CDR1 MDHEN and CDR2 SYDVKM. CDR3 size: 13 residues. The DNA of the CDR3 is TGTGCCAGCAGTTTAGGACAGGGGGGTGAGCAGTACTTC. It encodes CASSLGQGGEQYF.

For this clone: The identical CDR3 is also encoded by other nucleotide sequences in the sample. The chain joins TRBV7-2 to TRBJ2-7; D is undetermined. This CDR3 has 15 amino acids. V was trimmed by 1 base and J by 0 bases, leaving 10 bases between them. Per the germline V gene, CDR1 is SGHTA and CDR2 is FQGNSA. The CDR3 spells CASSLVADSSYEQYF. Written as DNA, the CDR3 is TGTGCCAGCAGCTTAGTCGCGGATAGCTCCTACGAGCAGTACTTC.

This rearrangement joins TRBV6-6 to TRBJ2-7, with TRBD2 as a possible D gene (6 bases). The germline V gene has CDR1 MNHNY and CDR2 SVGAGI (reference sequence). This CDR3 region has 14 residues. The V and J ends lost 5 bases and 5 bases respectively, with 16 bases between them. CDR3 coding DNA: TGTGCCAGCAGTATACGGAGGGCCGGGGACGAGCAGTACTTC. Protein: CASSIRRAGDEQYF.

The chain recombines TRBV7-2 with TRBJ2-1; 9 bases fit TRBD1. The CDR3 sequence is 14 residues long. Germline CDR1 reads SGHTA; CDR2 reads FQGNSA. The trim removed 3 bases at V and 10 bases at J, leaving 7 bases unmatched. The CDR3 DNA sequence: TGTGCCAGCAGCTTGGGACAGGGTCACAGAGAGCAGTTCTTC. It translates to CASSLGQGHREQFF.

CDR3 in amino acids: CASSSTGDAARNTEAFF. CDR3 sequence (DNA): TGTGCCAGCAGTTCGACAGGGGATGCGGCCAGGAACACTGAAGCTTTCTTT. This rearrangement joins TRBV28 to TRBJ1-1; TRBD1 agrees at 8 bases. The CDR3 covers 17 residues. The germline V gene encodes CDR1 MDHEN and CDR2 SYDVKM. J lost 1 base, V lost 4 bases, and 11 bases had no gene match.

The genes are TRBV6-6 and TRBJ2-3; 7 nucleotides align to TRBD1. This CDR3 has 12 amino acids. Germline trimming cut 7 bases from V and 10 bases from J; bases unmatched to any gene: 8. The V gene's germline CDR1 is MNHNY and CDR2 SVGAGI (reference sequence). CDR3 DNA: TGTGCCAGCACTCAAACAGGGGCAGCGCAGTATTTT. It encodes CASTQTGAAQYF.

The CDR3 DNA sequence: TGTGCCAGCAGCCCACAGGGACGGGGGGTTTACGAGCAGTACTTC. Residues: CASSPQGRGVYEQYF. The chain couples TRBV28 to TRBJ2-7, with D maybe TRBD2 (7 bases). From germline, CDR1 is MDHEN and CDR2 SYDVKM. This CDR3 has 15 residues. Trimming left V 6 bases short and J 4 bases short, with 19 bases between.

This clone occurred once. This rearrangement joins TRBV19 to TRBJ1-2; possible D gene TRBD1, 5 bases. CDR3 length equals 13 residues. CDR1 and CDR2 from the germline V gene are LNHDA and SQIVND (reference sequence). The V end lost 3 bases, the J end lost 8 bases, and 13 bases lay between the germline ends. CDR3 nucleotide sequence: TGTGCCAGTAGTATGCGCCGTGGGGACGGCTACACCTTC. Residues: CASSMRRGDGYTF.

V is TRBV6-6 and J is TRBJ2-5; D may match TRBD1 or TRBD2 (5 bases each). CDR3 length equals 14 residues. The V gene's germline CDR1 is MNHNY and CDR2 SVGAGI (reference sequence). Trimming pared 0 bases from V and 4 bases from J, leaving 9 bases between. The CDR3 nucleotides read TGTGCCAGCAGTTACTCGAGGGGATCAGAGACCCAGTACTTC. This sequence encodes CASSYSRGSETQYF.

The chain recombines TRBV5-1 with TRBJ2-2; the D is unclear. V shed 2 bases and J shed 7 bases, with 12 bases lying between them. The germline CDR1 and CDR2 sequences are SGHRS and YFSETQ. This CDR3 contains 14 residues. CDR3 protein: CASSFFGRVGELFF. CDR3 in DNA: TGCGCCAGCAGCTTCTTCGGAAGGGTCGGGGAGCTGTTTTTT.

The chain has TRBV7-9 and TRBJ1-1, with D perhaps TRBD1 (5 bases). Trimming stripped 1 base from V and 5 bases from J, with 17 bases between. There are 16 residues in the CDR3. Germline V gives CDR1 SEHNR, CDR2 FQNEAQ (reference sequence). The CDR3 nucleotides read TGTGCCAGCAGCTTAGGGCAGGGCTCCCGTGGTACTGAAGCTTTCTTT. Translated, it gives CASSLGQGSRGTEAFF.

The CDR3 DNA follows: TGCGCCAGCAGCACAGGGACAGGGTCCGATGAAAAACTGTTTTTT. It encodes CASSTGTGSDEKLFF. The chain recombines TRBV5-1 with TRBJ1-4; 9 positions match TRBD1. J lost 6 bases, V lost 4 bases, and 7 bases had no gene match. The CDR3 is 15 amino acids. Germline V CDR1 and CDR2: SGHRS, YFSETQ. Variable domain in full (rest from reference TRBV5-1 and TRBJ1-4): KAGVTQTPRYLIKTRGQQVTLSCSPISGHRSVSWYQQTPGQGLQFLFEYFSETQRNKGNFPGRFSGRQFSNSRSEMNVSTLELGDSALYLCASSTGTGSDEKLFFGSGTQLSVL.

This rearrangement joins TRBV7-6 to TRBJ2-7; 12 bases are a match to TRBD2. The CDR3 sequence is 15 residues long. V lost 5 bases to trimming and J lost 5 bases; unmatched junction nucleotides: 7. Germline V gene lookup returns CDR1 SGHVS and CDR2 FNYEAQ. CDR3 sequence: CASSPASGRVHEQYF. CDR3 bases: TGTGCCAGCAGCCCGGCTAGCGGGAGGGTCCACGAGCAGTACTTC.

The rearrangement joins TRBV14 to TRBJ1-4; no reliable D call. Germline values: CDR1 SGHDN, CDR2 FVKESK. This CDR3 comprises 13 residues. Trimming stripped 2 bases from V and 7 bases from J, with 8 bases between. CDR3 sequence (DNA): TGTGCCAGCAGCCAACGGGCGCGTGAAAAACTGTTTTTT. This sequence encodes CASSQRAREKLFF.

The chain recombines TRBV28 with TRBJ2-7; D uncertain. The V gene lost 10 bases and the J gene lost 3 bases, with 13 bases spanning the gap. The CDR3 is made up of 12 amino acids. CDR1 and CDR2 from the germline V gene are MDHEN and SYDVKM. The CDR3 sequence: CATVGVNYEQYF. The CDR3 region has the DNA TGTGCCACCGTTGGGGTAAACTACGAGCAGTACTTC.